These 24 T cell receptor beta chains came from one sample sequenced in a study of PD-1 blockade in classical Hodgkin lymphoma. Relapses following autologous stem cell transplantation were seen in all patients, with brentuximab vedotin exposure varying. Assay: immunoSEQ multiplex PCR; the TCRdb copy retains only in-frame clones and omits some. The sample has about 41,000 clones, over 60% seen once. The source material was peripheral blood mononuclear cells (PBMCs), sampled at baseline. These receptors were obtained from a human donor with classical Hodgkin lymphoma.

V and J are TRBV6-5 and TRBJ2-5; D uncertain. CDR1 MNHEY and CDR2 SVGAGI come from the germline V gene. This CDR3 comprises 12 residues. The ends were cut back, 8 bases at V and 1 base at J, with 8 bases in the middle. CDR3 nucleotide sequence: TGTGCCAGCTCCATTTCCCAAGAGACCCAGTACTTC. The encoded protein is CASSISQETQYF.

The rearrangement links TRBV2 to TRBJ1-4; perhaps TRBD1 as D (5 bases). The CDR3 covers 12 residues. The germline gives CDR1 SNHLY, CDR2 FYNNEI. Trimming took off 6 bases at V and 8 bases at J, with 10 bases between the two ends. The CDR3 region is CASRAEGEKLFF. For the CDR3, the DNA is TGTGCCAGCAGGGCAGAGGGGGAAAAACTGTTTTTT.

The rearrangement links TRBV19 to TRBJ2-1; TRBD2 is a possible D gene (5 bases). This CDR3 is built from 14 residues. CDR1 LNHDA and CDR2 SQIVND come from the germline V gene (reference sequence). The ends were cut back, 9 bases at V and 1 base at J, with 13 bases in the middle. Written as DNA, the CDR3 is TGTGCCAGCCAAGCTAGCTGGTCCTACAATGAGCAGTTCTTC. Translation: CASQASWSYNEQFF.

The V call is TRBV6-5, the J call TRBJ1-2; TRBD1 might be the D (5 bases). The V gene lost 6 bases and the J gene lost 4 bases, with 18 bases spanning the gap. The CDR3 covers 15 residues. CDR1 and CDR2 from the germline V gene are MNHEY and SVGAGI. The CDR3 bases are TGTGCCAGCAGGACTGGTGAGGGGAAGGTCTATGGCTACACCTTC. Translating it yields CASRTGEGKVYGYTF.

The chain links TRBV6-1 to TRBJ2-2, with D hard to call. Germline loops: CDR1 MNHNS, CDR2 SASEGT. Deletions cut 4 bases from V and 8 bases from J, with 5 bases between. This CDR3 has 11 amino acids. The CDR3 DNA reads as TGTGCCAGCAGTGTTCAGGGGGAGCTGTTTTTT. Its protein product is CASSVQGELFF.

This chain joins TRBV5-4 and TRBJ1-5; a possible D gene is TRBD1 (6 bases). V gave up 2 bases and J gave up 7 bases, with 7 bases separating them. Germline V lookup: CDR1 SGHNT, CDR2 YYREEE (reference sequence). This CDR3 spans 12 amino acids. This CDR3 reads CASSFRGQPQHF. CDR3 bases: TGTGCCAGCAGCTTCAGGGGACAGCCCCAGCATTTT.

This clone showed up just once. The J gene is TRBJ2-7, the V gene TRBV27; D may be TRBD1 (5 bases). CDR1 and CDR2 from the germline V gene are MNHEY and SMNVEV (reference sequence). V was clipped by 4 bases and J by 2 bases, with 12 bases between them. The CDR3 runs to 14 residues. CDR3 nucleotide sequence: TGTGCCAGCAGTTCGGGCGACAGACCCTACGAGCAGTACTTC. This translates into CASSSGDRPYEQYF.

This sequence joins TRBV5-6 and TRBJ1-1; D ambiguous. From germline, CDR1 is SGHDT and CDR2 YYEEEE. The CDR3 consists of 12 residues. V lost 3 bases and J 1 base, leaving 4 bases between the germline ends. The CDR3 nucleotides are TGTGCCAGCAGCTCCGGGAACACTGAAGCTTTCTTT. This gives the protein CASSSGNTEAFF.

The chain carries TRBV4-3 and TRBJ1-2; D ambiguous. Trimming left V 1 base short and J 2 bases short, with 8 bases between. This CDR3 is 14 amino acids long. The germline gives CDR1 LGHNA, CDR2 YSLEER. The CDR3 DNA reads TGCGCCAGCAGCCAAGTTGGGCAGAACTATGGCTACACCTTC. It encodes CASSQVGQNYGYTF.

This clone occurred once. This chain uses TRBV28 with TRBJ2-7, with D tentatively TRBD2 (7 bases). Per germline, CDR1 MDHEN and CDR2 SYDVKM. The CDR3 spans 13 residues. V was clipped by 7 bases and J by 4 bases, with 14 bases between them. CDR3 DNA: TGTGCCAGCACCGAGGGGGGGAGTTACGAGCAGTACTTC. Protein sequence: CASTEGGSYEQYF.

The genes are TRBV5-8 and TRBJ2-1; TRBD1 matches at 9 bases. Germline-derived CDR1 and CDR2 are SGHTS and YDEGEE. V lost 4 bases to trimming and J lost 8 bases; unmatched junction nucleotides: 13. This CDR3 comprises 16 residues. CDR3 bases: TGTGCCAGCAGCCTATATACAGGGGGCGCGGGCTATGAGCAGTTCTTC. Amino acids: CASSLYTGGAGYEQFF.

In DNA form, the CDR3 reads TGTGCCAGCAGAAGCACAGGGGGGTCCTACGAGCAGTACTTC. Translated: CASRSTGGSYEQYF. The chain uses TRBV6-5 and TRBJ2-7; 8 bases line up with TRBD1. There are 14 residues in the CDR3. CDR1 and CDR2 (germline): MNHEY, SVGAGI. V was pared by 6 bases and J by 1 base, with 5 bases of the junction left unmatched.

The chain uses TRBV10-1 and TRBJ2-1; 7 bases match TRBD2. Trimming cost V 5 bases and J 1 base; bases outside gene matches: 8. The CDR3 loop spans 16 amino acids. Germline V gene data show CDR1 as WNHNN and CDR2 as SYGVQD (reference sequence). The CDR3 loop reads CASSTSRERSYNEQFF. The DNA for the CDR3 is TGCGCCAGCAGTACCTCGCGGGAGCGGTCCTACAATGAGCAGTTCTTC.

This clone came up a few times. The V and J genes are TRBV30 and TRBJ2-5, with 8 bases aligning to TRBD1. Germline lookup yields CDR1 GTSNPN and CDR2 SVGIG (reference sequence). J was trimmed by 2 bases and V by 6 bases; bases with no gene match: 5. The CDR3 loop spans 13 amino acids. CDR3 protein: CACGQGLQETQYF. As DNA, the CDR3 is TGTGCCTGCGGACAGGGATTACAAGAGACCCAGTACTTC. Combining the CDR3 with reference TRBV30 and TRBJ2-5 gives the whole variable domain SQTIHQWPATLVQPVGSPLSLECTVEGTSNPNLYWYRQAAGRGLQLLFYSVGIGQISSEVPQNLSASRPQDRQFILSSKKLLLSDSGFYLCACGQGLQETQYFGPGTRLLVL.

This chain connects TRBV5-1 to TRBJ1-2; possible D gene TRBD1, 6 bases. The V end lost 0 bases, the J end lost 8 bases, and 17 bases lay between the germline ends. The CDR3 extends over 15 amino acids. Germline-derived CDR1 and CDR2 are SGHRS and YFSETQ. CDR3 nucleotides: TGCGCCAGCAGCTTGGAAACCGGGGGGCCGGGGGGCTACACCTTC. Translating it yields CASSLETGGPGGYTF.

CDR3 sequence reads: CASSMIIDNEQFF. For the CDR3, the DNA is TGTGCCAGTAGTATGATTATCGACAATGAGCAGTTCTTC. The genes are TRBV19 and TRBJ2-1; no clear D. CDR3 length: 13 residues. From germline, CDR1 is LNHDA and CDR2 SQIVND (reference sequence). Trimming pared 3 bases from V and 5 bases from J, leaving 8 bases between.

The chain carries TRBV7-3 and TRBJ2-7; either TRBD1 or TRBD2 may fit D (6 bases each). The CDR3 runs 15 residues. Trimming took off 5 bases at V and 0 bases at J, with 14 bases between the two ends. CDR1 is SGHTA and CDR2 is FQGTGA in the germline V gene. The CDR3 DNA reads as TGTGCCAGCAGCCCCGCGGGACAATCCTCCTACGAGCAGTACTTC. Its translation is CASSPAGQSSYEQYF.

This rearrangement joins TRBV10-1 to TRBJ1-1; D is undetermined. The CDR3 covers 14 residues. Germline loops: CDR1 WNHNN, CDR2 SYGVQD (reference sequence). V gave up 0 bases and J gave up 3 bases, with 8 bases separating them. The CDR3 nucleotides are TGCGCCAGCAGTGAGTCAGCGGGTTACACTGAAGCTTTCTTT. This translates into CASSESAGYTEAFF.

The rearrangement joins TRBV7-6 to TRBJ2-5; possible D gene TRBD1, 6 bases. The germline V gene encodes CDR1 SGHVS and CDR2 FNYEAQ. The CDR3 spans 15 residues. Between the trimmed V and J ends, which lost 3 bases and 2 bases, there was a span of 13 bases. The DNA for the CDR3 is TGTGCCAGCAGCTTCTTTAGGACAGCTCAAGAGACCCAGTACTTC. This encodes CASSFFRTAQETQYF.

The rearrangement links TRBV6-1 to TRBJ1-3; D remains ambiguous. Germline V gene lookup returns CDR1 MNHNS and CDR2 SASEGT. V gave up 4 bases and J gave up 4 bases, with 11 bases separating them. This CDR3 region has 14 residues. CDR3 region: CASSANPTGNTIYF. In DNA form, the CDR3 reads TGTGCCAGCAGTGCTAATCCAACCGGAAACACCATATATTTT.

The V call is TRBV28, the J call TRBJ2-7; 8 bases fit TRBD1. The germline gives CDR1 MDHEN, CDR2 SYDVKM. Trimming at V came to 7 bases and at J to 4 bases, leaving 6 bases not matched to a gene. The CDR3 is 13 amino acids. This CDR3 is CASMQGARYEQYF. The CDR3 DNA follows: TGTGCCAGCATGCAGGGGGCGCGGTACGAGCAGTACTTC.

In its sample, this clone was seen a few times. The chain is built from TRBV19 and TRBJ2-7; D might be TRBD2 (6 bases). The germline V gene has CDR1 LNHDA and CDR2 SQIVND (reference sequence). V dropped 4 bases and J dropped 7 bases, with 14 bases sitting between them. The CDR3 has 13 residues. CDR3 amino acids: CASSTPFGGEQYF. In DNA form, the CDR3 reads TGTGCCAGTAGTACCCCCTTTGGGGGGGAGCAGTACTTC. The full variable domain, rest sourced from reference TRBV19 and TRBJ2-7, is DGGITQSPKYLFRKEGQNVTLSCEQNLNHDAMYWYRQDPGQGLRLIYYSQIVNDFQKGDIAEGYSVSREKKESFPLTVTSAQKNPTAFYLCASSTPFGGEQYFGPGTRLTVT.

The DNA of the CDR3 is TGTGCCAGCAGTTTATGGGGGGGGCCCTACTATGGCTACACCTTC. Translation gives CASSLWGGPYYGYTF. The V call is TRBV27, the J call TRBJ1-2; a possible D gene is TRBD1 (6 bases). The germline CDR1 and CDR2 sequences are MNHEY and SMNVEV (reference sequence). Trimming took 1 base from V and 3 from J, leaving 12 bases between them. The CDR3 spans 15 residues.

The chain carries TRBV19 and TRBJ1-5; D is unclear. The CDR3 consists of 13 residues. The V gene lost 6 bases and the J gene lost 5 bases, with 11 bases spanning the gap. Germline lookup yields CDR1 LNHDA and CDR2 SQIVND (reference sequence). CDR3 in DNA: TGTGCCAGTAGCCTACCAGGATATCAGCCCCAGCATTTT. Translated, it gives CASSLPGYQPQHF.